A single sample is the source of the 30 T cell receptor beta chains below, sequenced in a study of cytomegalovirus exposure and HLA in healthy donors (dated by TCRdb to about 2017). The library was prepared using the immunoSEQ multiplex PCR assay. For the multiplex PCR, a mixture combining 60 forward primers for TCR Vbeta segments and 13 reverse primers for TCR Jbeta segments was used. In its TCRdb copy, this immuneACCESS table keeps in-frame sequences only and misses some clones. Where compared with another copy, unresolved V genes explain less than half of these, and the others have no known cause. This sample comprises 85,000 to 120,000 clones, about 62% of them detected only once. Approximately 4.3% of the sample is held by the ten biggest clonotypes. Sequencing input: PBMCs. The receptor source for this set is a human donor in good health.

V usage is TRBV6-1 and J usage is TRBJ1-5; no reliable D call. The CDR3 loop spans 13 amino acids. The ends were cut back, 7 bases at V and 2 bases at J, with 9 bases in the middle. Germline-derived CDR1 and CDR2 are MNHNS and SASEGT. CDR3 region: CASNSIGNQPQHF. DNA of the CDR3: TGTGCCAGCAATTCGATAGGCAATCAGCCCCAGCATTTT.

This clone was seen more than once but under ten times. The V and J genes are TRBV7-2 and TRBJ2-4; TRBD1 matches 9 bases. Trimming removed 1 base from V and 3 bases from J; junction bases left unmatched: 4. CDR1 is SGHTA and CDR2 is FQGNSA in the germline V gene. There are 16 residues in the CDR3. This CDR3 is CASSLGDRVFKNIQYF. The CDR3 DNA follows: TGTGCCAGCAGCTTAGGGGACAGGGTTTTCAAAAACATTCAGTACTTC.

CDR3 sequence (DNA): TGTGCCAGCAGTCAGGGCGGGAGGCTGTACAATGAGCAGTTCTTC. Encoded protein: CASSQGGRLYNEQFF. The V call is TRBV27, the J call TRBJ2-1; 8 bases are a match to TRBD2. The germline CDR1 and CDR2 sequences are MNHEY and SMNVEV (reference sequence). This CDR3 spans 15 amino acids. Trimming cost V 5 bases and J 4 bases; bases outside gene matches: 7.

With respect to this clone: This sample includes further DNA sequences coding for the same CDR3. V usage is TRBV19 and J usage is TRBJ2-7, with 14 bases aligning to TRBD2. Germline trimming cut 4 bases from V and 0 bases from J; bases unmatched to any gene: 2. The CDR3 is 16 amino acids. The germline V gene encodes CDR1 LNHDA and CDR2 SQIVND (reference sequence). The CDR3 protein is CASSRTSGRSSYEQYF. The CDR3, as DNA: TGTGCCAGTAGTAGGACTAGCGGGAGGAGCTCCTACGAGCAGTACTTC.

The chain is built from TRBV10-3 and TRBJ1-2; possibly TRBD1 for D (6 bases). CDR1 is ENHRY, CDR2 SYGVKD, per germline. The CDR3 is made up of 16 amino acids. Trimming took 3 bases from V and 4 from J, leaving 18 bases between them. The CDR3 sequence: CAISDPSGGRSYGYTF. CDR3 DNA sequence: TGTGCCATCAGTGACCCCTCGGGGGGGCGCAGCTATGGCTACACCTTC.

This clone showed up just a few times. The rearrangement joins TRBV10-2 to TRBJ1-5; the match to TRBD1 covers 8 bases. CDR1 and CDR2 from the germline V gene are WSHSY and SAAADI. With V trimmed by 0 bases and J by 2 bases, 0 bases remained unmatched. The CDR3 loop spans 15 amino acids. This CDR3 is CASSESTGGNQPQHF. The CDR3 region has the DNA TGCGCCAGCAGTGAGTCGACAGGGGGCAATCAGCCCCAGCATTTT.

A few counts support this clone. V usage is TRBV27 and J usage is TRBJ1-2; TRBD1 is a possible D gene (5 bases). Germline-derived CDR1 and CDR2 are MNHEY and SMNVEV (reference sequence). The CDR3 totals 16 residues. Trimming cost V 2 bases and J 4 bases, with 17 bases left between them. The CDR3 DNA sequence: TGTGCCAGCAGTTTAATACTCGGGGGGAGTAGCTATGGCTACACCTTC. As protein: CASSLILGGSSYGYTF.

The chain couples TRBV6-6 to TRBJ1-2; TRBD1 matches 7 bases. V gave up 0 bases and J gave up 4 bases; unmatched junction bases: 8. The CDR3 runs 16 residues. Germline CDR1 and CDR2: MNHNY and SVGAGI (reference sequence). The DNA of the CDR3 is TGTGCCAGCAGTTACTCTTCGACAGGGACAATCTATGGCTACACCTTC. Protein product: CASSYSSTGTIYGYTF.

This clone has more than one count but fewer than ten. This chain links TRBV19 with TRBJ1-1; 9 nucleotides align to TRBD1. The CDR3 is made up of 17 amino acids. Trimming at V came to 7 bases and at J to 2 bases, leaving 14 bases not matched to a gene. Germline V gives CDR1 LNHDA, CDR2 SQIVND (reference sequence). The CDR3 sequence: CASKTAGTGFGNTEAFF. CDR3 bases: TGTGCCAGTAAAACTGCCGGGACAGGGTTTGGTAACACTGAAGCTTTCTTT.

This clone was observed a few times. This chain connects TRBV19 to TRBJ2-2; TRBD2 matches at 10 bases. V lost 5 bases and J lost 5; bases outside the gene matches: 8. This CDR3 spans 16 amino acids. Germline-derived CDR1 and CDR2 are LNHDA and SQIVND (reference sequence). CDR3 in DNA: TGTGCCAGTAGTGGGCTAGCGGGAGTTCAAACCGGGGAGCTGTTTTTT. Residues: CASSGLAGVQTGELFF.

This clone was counted a few times. This sequence joins TRBV11-2 and TRBJ2-2, with D maybe TRBD2 (6 bases). V was pared by 3 bases and J by 2 bases, with 10 bases between. The germline V gene encodes CDR1 SGHAT and CDR2 FQNNGV. The CDR3 contains 15 residues. The CDR3 bases are TGTGCCAGCAGCTTTCTCGGGGGAAACACCGGGGAGCTGTTTTTT. It codes for CASSFLGGNTGELFF.

The rearrangement uses TRBV15 and TRBJ1-2, with 10 nucleotides matching TRBD1. The trim removed 4 bases at V and 6 bases at J, leaving 5 bases unmatched. This CDR3 has 14 amino acids. Germline CDR1 is LNHNV and CDR2 is YYDKDF (reference sequence). The CDR3: CATSNEGTGDGYTF. The CDR3 coding sequence is TGTGCCACCAGCAATGAGGGGACAGGGGATGGCTACACCTTC.

J is TRBJ2-2 and V is TRBV19; D is possibly TRBD2 (5 bases). This CDR3 contains 14 residues. The germline V and J ends were trimmed by 1 base and 4 bases, with 7 bases remaining between them. The germline CDR1 and CDR2 sequences are LNHDA and SQIVND (reference sequence). CDR3 sequence reads: CASSIARGTGELFF. CDR3 nucleotides: TGTGCCAGTAGTATAGCCCGGGGCACCGGGGAGCTGTTTTTT.

This chain joins TRBV6-5 and TRBJ2-7; 8 bases line up with TRBD1. V trimming: 2 bases; J trimming: 0 bases; junction bases outside the gene matches: 6. CDR1 is MNHEY, CDR2 SVGAGI, per germline. This CDR3 is 16 amino acids long. The CDR3 loop is CASSYGQGAFSYEQYF. The CDR3 nucleotides read TGTGCCAGCAGTTACGGGCAGGGGGCTTTCTCCTACGAGCAGTACTTC.

The chain couples TRBV28 to TRBJ2-5; D is unresolved. CDR3 length: 13 residues. The V gene's germline CDR1 is MDHEN and CDR2 SYDVKM. V gave up 4 bases and J gave up 2 bases, with 8 bases separating them. Here the CDR3 reads CASSSLPQETQYF. The DNA of the CDR3 is TGTGCCAGCAGTTCCCTCCCGCAAGAGACCCAGTACTTC.

This clone was seen more than once but under ten times. J is TRBJ1-5 and V is TRBV7-6; no definite D call. The CDR3 sequence is 14 residues long. The germline gives CDR1 SGHVS, CDR2 FNYEAQ. The V end was cut by 1 base, the J end by 1 base, with 5 bases between. CDR3 sequence reads: CASSLGLSNQPQHF. The CDR3 DNA follows: TGTGCCAGCAGCTTAGGACTCAGCAATCAGCCCCAGCATTTT.

The table lists this clone with a few counts. This sequence joins TRBV19 and TRBJ2-7; D may be TRBD2 (6 bases). The CDR3 is 14 residues long. V was shortened by 6 bases and J by 3 bases, with 15 bases between the two germline ends. CDR1 and CDR2 from the germline V gene are LNHDA and SQIVND (reference sequence). The CDR3 loop reads CASSVGTASYEQYF. The CDR3 DNA reads as TGTGCCAGTAGCGTGGGGACTGCAAGCTACGAGCAGTACTTC.

The chain carries TRBV6-1 and TRBJ2-5; 8 nucleotides line up with TRBD2. The CDR3 has 14 amino acids. Germline V lookup: CDR1 MNHNS, CDR2 SASEGT. V dropped 8 bases and J dropped 6; count of bases not matched to a gene: 11. The DNA for the CDR3 is TGTGCCAGCGTACTGGCGGGGGGCGAGAAGACCCAGTACTTC. Residues: CASVLAGGEKTQYF.

The chain combines TRBV18 with TRBJ2-7, with TRBD1 identical over 9 bases. CDR1 is KGHSH, CDR2 LQKENI, per germline. The V and J ends lost 4 bases and 5 bases, in that order; junction bases with no gene match: 9. The CDR3 contains 15 residues. The CDR3 DNA reads TGTGCCAGCTCACAAGGACAGGGGTTAATCGACGAGCAGTACTTC. The encoded protein is CASSQGQGLIDEQYF.

The CDR3 DNA reads TGTGCCAGCAGCCCCAGGGGTCGCCACAATCAGCCCCAGCATTTT. It specifies CASSPRGRHNQPQHF. The V call is TRBV2, the J call TRBJ1-5; a weak D match, TRBD1 (6 bases). With 6 bases removed from V and 3 bases from J, the gap between germline ends came to 15 bases. The CDR3 is 15 residues long. Germline V gene sequence: CDR1 SNHLY, CDR2 FYNNEI. The variable domain in full, with the rest retrieved from reference TRBV2 and TRBJ1-5, is EPEVTQTPSHQVTQMGQEVILRCVPISNHLYFYWYRQILGQKVEFLVSFYNNEISEKSEIFDDQFSVERPDGSNFTLKIRSTKLEDSAMYFCASSPRGRHNQPQHFGDGTRLSIL.

The rearrangement links TRBV5-6 to TRBJ1-6; 10 bases agree with TRBD1. This CDR3 is built from 15 residues. The ends lost 4 bases at V and 8 bases at J; junction bases unmatched: 6. Germline loops: CDR1 SGHDT, CDR2 YYEEEE. The CDR3 loop reads CASSPSGTGDSPLHF. The CDR3 coding sequence is TGTGCCAGCAGCCCATCCGGGACAGGGGATTCACCCCTCCACTTT. The full variable domain, its missing parts supplied by reference TRBV5-6 and TRBJ1-6, is DAGVTQSPTHLIKTRGQQVTLRCSPKSGHDTVSWYQQALGQGPQFIFQYYEEEERQRGNFPDRFSGHQFPNYSSELNVNALLLGDSALYLCASSPSGTGDSPLHFGNGTRLTVT.

The genes are TRBV4-1 and TRBJ2-5; 8 bases fit TRBD1. J gave up 0 bases and V 1 base, and 10 bases lay outside the gene matches. The CDR3 length is 18 residues. The germline V gene encodes CDR1 MGHRA and CDR2 YSYEKL. CDR3 sequence reads: CASSQATSGTGYQETQYF. DNA of the CDR3: TGCGCCAGCAGCCAAGCGACGTCGGGGACAGGATACCAAGAGACCCAGTACTTC.

V gene TRBV4-2 combines with J gene TRBJ2-5, with TRBD2 identical over 10 bases. CDR3 size: 16 residues. With 4 bases clipped from V and 5 bases from J, the junction kept 10 bases outside the gene matches. Germline values: CDR1 LGHNA, CDR2 YNFKEQ. CDR3 nucleotides: TGTGCCAGCAGCCTTCGTCTAGCGGGAGAGGGGGAGACCCAGTACTTC. Its protein product is CASSLRLAGEGETQYF.

The chain is built from TRBV7-9 and TRBJ2-5; 10 bases align to TRBD2. V trimming: 3 bases; J trimming: 3 bases; junction bases outside the gene matches: 16. The CDR3 totals 19 residues. Germline assignment: CDR1 SEHNR and CDR2 FQNEAQ (reference sequence). This CDR3 is CASSLSASGSVEQKETQYF. In DNA form, the CDR3 reads TGTGCCAGCAGCTTGTCGGCTAGCGGGAGCGTCGAACAAAAAGAGACCCAGTACTTC. Full variable domain (rest looked up from reference TRBV7-9 and TRBJ2-5): DTGVSQNPRHKITKRGQNVTFRCDPISEHNRLYWYRQTLGQGPEFLTYFQNEAQLEKSRLLSDRFSAERPKGSFSTLEIQRTEQGDSAMYLCASSLSASGSVEQKETQYFGPGTRLLVL.

The chain recombines TRBV6-1 with TRBJ1-2; D possibly corresponds to TRBD1 (5 bases). From germline, CDR1 is MNHNS and CDR2 SASEGT. V gave up 7 bases and J gave up 4 bases, with 16 bases separating them. The CDR3 contains 14 residues. In DNA, the CDR3 is TGTGCCAGCACAGGGCAGCCTCTAGGCTATGGCTACACCTTC. It translates to CASTGQPLGYGYTF.

Remarks on this clone: A junction end diverges from the germline sequence, so it may reflect a read error. The V call is TRBV7-6, the J call TRBJ2-1, with a weak D call TRBD2 (9 bases). This CDR3 spans 14 amino acids. Germline CDR1 reads SGHVS; CDR2 reads FNYEAQ. As DNA, the CDR3 is TGTGCCAGCAGCCTAGCGGGACAGGACAATGAGCAGTTCTTC. Translated: CASSLAGQDNEQFF.

This chain joins TRBV27 and TRBJ1-4; TRBD1 aligns across 8 bases. The CDR3 runs 15 residues. From germline, CDR1 is MNHEY and CDR2 SMNVEV (reference sequence). J lost 2 bases, V lost 5 bases, and 4 bases had no gene match. DNA for the CDR3: TGTGCCAGCAGTATCTACAGGGGGACTAATGAAAAACTGTTTTTT. Translated: CASSIYRGTNEKLFF. The full variable domain, in which reference TRBV27 and TRBJ1-4 provide the parts outside the CDR3, is EAQVTQNPRYLITVTGKKLTVTCSQNMNHEYMSWYRQDPGLGLRQIYYSMNVEVTDKGDVPEGYKVSRKEKRNFPLILESPSPNQTSLYFCASSIYRGTNEKLFFGSGTQLSVL.

The rearrangement links TRBV10-1 to TRBJ2-3; TRBD2 aligns across 8 bases. V lost 2 bases and J lost 0; bases outside the gene matches: 7. Per germline, CDR1 WNHNN and CDR2 SYGVQD (reference sequence). The CDR3 runs to 17 residues. The CDR3 DNA is TGCGCCAGCAGTGAGCGGTTGGCGGGAGGTAGCACAGATACGCAGTATTTT. Encoded protein: CASSERLAGGSTDTQYF.

The rearrangement links TRBV27 to TRBJ2-7, with 7 bases identical to TRBD1. This CDR3 region has 12 residues. Germline assignment: CDR1 MNHEY and CDR2 SMNVEV (reference sequence). V was clipped by 10 bases and J by 0 bases; unmatched bases: 3. In DNA form, the CDR3 reads TGTGCCACCGGACAGGTCTCCTACGAGCAGTACTTC. This encodes CATGQVSYEQYF.

The rearrangement joins TRBV5-1 to TRBJ2-2, with D possibly matching TRBD1 (5 bases). Germline V lookup: CDR1 SGHRS, CDR2 YFSETQ. The CDR3 spans 17 residues. Trimming took off 4 bases at V and 1 base at J, with 17 bases between the two ends. CDR3 sequence (DNA): TGCGCCAGCAGCAGGGCTGTGCACGACAGGAACACCGGGGAGCTGTTTTTT. It translates to CASSRAVHDRNTGELFF.